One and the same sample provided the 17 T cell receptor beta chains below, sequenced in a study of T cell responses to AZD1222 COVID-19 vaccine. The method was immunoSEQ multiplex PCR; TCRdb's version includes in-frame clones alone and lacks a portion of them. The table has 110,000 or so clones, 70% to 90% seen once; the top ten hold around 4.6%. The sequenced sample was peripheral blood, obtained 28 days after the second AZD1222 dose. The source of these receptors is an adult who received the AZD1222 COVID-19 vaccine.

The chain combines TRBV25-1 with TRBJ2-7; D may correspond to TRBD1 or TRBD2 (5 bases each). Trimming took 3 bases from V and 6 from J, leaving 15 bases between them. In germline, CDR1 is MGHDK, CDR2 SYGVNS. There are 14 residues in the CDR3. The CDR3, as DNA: TGTGCCAGCAGTGATGGGACCGTCCGTCGCGAGCAGTACTTC. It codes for CASSDGTVRREQYF.

The CDR3 protein is CASSPSGTGDPNYGYTF. CDR3 sequence (DNA): TGTGCCAGCAGCCCCTCCGGGACAGGGGATCCTAACTATGGCTACACCTTC. J is TRBJ1-2 and V is TRBV7-9; 10 positions agree with TRBD1. With 5 bases clipped from V and 0 bases from J, the junction kept 9 bases outside the gene matches. The germline V gene encodes CDR1 SEHNR and CDR2 FQNEAQ (reference sequence). This CDR3 has 17 residues.

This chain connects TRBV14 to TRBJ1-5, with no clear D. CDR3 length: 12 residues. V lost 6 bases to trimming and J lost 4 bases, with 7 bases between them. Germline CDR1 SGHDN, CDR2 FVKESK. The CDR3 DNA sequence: TGTGCCAGCAGTTCCCAGAATCAGCCCCAGCATTTT. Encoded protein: CASSSQNQPQHF.

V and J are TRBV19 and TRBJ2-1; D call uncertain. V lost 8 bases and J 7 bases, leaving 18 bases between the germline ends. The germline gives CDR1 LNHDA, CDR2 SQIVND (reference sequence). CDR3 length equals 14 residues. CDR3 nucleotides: TGTGCCAGTGCGATAGGGCCCTGGACGAATGAGCAGTTCTTC. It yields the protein CASAIGPWTNEQFF.

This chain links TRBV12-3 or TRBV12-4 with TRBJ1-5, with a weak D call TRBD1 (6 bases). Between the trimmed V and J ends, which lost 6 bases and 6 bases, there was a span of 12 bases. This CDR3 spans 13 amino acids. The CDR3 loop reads CASRGEGGQPQHF. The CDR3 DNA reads TGTGCCAGCAGGGGGGAAGGGGGTCAGCCCCAGCATTTT.

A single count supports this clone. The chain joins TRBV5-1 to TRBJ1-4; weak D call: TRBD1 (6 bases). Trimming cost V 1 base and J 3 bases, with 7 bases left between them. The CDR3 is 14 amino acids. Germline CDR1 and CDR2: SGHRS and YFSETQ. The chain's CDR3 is CASSLRGANEKLFF. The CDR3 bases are TGCGCCAGCAGCTTGAGGGGGGCTAATGAAAAACTGTTTTTT.

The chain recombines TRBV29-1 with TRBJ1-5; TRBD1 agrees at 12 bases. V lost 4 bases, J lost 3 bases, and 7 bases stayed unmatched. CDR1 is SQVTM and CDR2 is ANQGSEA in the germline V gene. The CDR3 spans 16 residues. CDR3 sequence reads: CSVGMGQGADNQPQHF. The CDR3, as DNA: TGCAGCGTTGGGATGGGACAGGGGGCCGACAATCAGCCCCAGCATTTT.

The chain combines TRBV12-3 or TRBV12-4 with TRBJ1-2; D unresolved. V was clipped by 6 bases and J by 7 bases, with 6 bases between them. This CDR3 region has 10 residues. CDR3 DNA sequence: TGTGCCAGCAGCCCAGGTGGCTACACCTTC. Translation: CASSPGGYTF.

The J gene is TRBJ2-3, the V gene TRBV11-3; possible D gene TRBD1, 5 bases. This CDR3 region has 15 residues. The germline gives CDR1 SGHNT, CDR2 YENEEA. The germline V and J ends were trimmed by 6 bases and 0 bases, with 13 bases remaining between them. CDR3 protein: CASSLRQTSTDTQYF. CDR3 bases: TGTGCCAGCAGTCTAAGACAGACTAGCACAGATACGCAGTATTTT.

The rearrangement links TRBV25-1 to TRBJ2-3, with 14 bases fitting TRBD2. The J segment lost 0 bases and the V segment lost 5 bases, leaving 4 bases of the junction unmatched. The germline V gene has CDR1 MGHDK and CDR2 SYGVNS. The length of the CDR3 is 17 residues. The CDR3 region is CASSKTSGRGSTDTQYF. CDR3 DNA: TGTGCCAGCAGTAAGACTAGCGGGAGGGGTAGCACAGATACGCAGTATTTT.

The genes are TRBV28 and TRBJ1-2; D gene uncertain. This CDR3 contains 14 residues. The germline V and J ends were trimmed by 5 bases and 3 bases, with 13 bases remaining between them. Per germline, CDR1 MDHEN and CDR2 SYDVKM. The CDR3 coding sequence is TGTGCCAGCAGTCTATCAAGGACGGACTATGGCTACACCTTC. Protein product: CASSLSRTDYGYTF.

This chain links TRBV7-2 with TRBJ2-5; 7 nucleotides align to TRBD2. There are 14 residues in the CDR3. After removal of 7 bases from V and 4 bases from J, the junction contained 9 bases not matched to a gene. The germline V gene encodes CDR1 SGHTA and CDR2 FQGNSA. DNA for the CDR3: TGTGCCAGCAAACAGAGGCGGGGGTCAGAGACCCAGTACTTC. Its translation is CASKQRRGSETQYF. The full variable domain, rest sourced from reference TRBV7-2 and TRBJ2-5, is GAGVSQSPSNKVTEKGKDVELRCDPISGHTALYWYRQSLGQGLEFLIYFQGNSAPDKSGLPSDRFSAERTGGSVSTLTIQRTQQEDSAVYLCASKQRRGSETQYFGPGTRLLVL.

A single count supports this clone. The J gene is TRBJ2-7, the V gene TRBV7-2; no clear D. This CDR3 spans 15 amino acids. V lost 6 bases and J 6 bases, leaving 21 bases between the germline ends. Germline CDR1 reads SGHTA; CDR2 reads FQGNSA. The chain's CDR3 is CASSFTRSSAGEQYF. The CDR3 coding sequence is TGTGCCAGCAGTTTTACTCGTAGTTCGGCTGGCGAGCAGTACTTC.

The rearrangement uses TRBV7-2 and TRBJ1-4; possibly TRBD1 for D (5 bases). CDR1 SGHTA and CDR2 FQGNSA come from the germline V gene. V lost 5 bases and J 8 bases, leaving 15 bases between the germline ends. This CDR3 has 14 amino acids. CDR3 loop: CASSRSQGSEKLFF. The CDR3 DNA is TGTGCCAGCAGCAGAAGCCAGGGTAGCGAAAAACTGTTTTTT.

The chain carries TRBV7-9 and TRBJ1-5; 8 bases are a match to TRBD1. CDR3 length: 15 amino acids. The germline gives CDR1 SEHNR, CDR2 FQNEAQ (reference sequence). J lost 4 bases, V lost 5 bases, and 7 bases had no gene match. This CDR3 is CASSRGTGRNQPQHF. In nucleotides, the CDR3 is TGTGCCAGCAGCCGAGGGACAGGTAGAAATCAGCCCCAGCATTTT.

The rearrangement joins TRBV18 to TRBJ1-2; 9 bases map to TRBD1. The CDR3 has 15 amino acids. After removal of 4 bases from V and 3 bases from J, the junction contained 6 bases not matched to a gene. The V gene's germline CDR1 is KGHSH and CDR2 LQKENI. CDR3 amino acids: CASSLRRTGDYGYTF. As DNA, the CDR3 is TGTGCCAGCTCACTACGGCGGACAGGGGACTATGGCTACACCTTC. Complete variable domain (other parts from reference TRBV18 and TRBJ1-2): NAGVMQNPRHLVRRRGQEARLRCSPMKGHSHVYWYRQLPEEGLKFMVYLQKENIIDESGMPKERFSAEFPKEGPSILRIQQVVRGDSAAYFCASSLRRTGDYGYTFGSGTRLTVV.

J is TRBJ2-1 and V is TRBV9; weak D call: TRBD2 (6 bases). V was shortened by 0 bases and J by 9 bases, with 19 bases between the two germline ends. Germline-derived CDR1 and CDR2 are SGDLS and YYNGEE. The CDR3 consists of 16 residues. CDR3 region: CASSVASSERASEQFF. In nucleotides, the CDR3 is TGTGCCAGCAGCGTAGCCTCTAGCGAGAGGGCGAGTGAGCAGTTCTTC.